These 2 T cell receptor beta chains came from one sample sequenced in a study of monozygotic twins with cystic fibrosis. TCRdb keeps only in-frame clones here, not all; method: immunoSEQ multiplex PCR. The sample lists more than 9,000 clones; approximately 85% were seen once. Sequences were obtained from blood. Receptors were obtained from a man aged 18-30 years with cystic fibrosis.

This clone appeared a few times. V and J are TRBV7-9 and TRBJ1-2; 8 bases agree with TRBD1. The CDR3 consists of 14 residues. After removal of 4 bases from V and 2 bases from J, the junction contained 3 bases not matched to a gene. Germline V CDR1 and CDR2: SEHNR, FQNEAQ (reference sequence). The chain's CDR3 is CASSSAGGNYGYTF. CDR3 in DNA: TGTGCCAGCAGCTCGGCAGGGGGCAACTATGGCTACACCTTC.

J is TRBJ2-3 and V is TRBV5-1; D gene unclear. CDR1 SGHRS and CDR2 YFSETQ come from the germline V gene. The germline V and J ends were trimmed by 2 bases and 3 bases, with 10 bases remaining between them. The CDR3 length is 14 residues. The CDR3 spells CASSLEAGTDTQYF. CDR3 DNA sequence: TGCGCCAGCAGCTTAGAGGCAGGAACAGATACGCAGTATTTT.